This TCR beta chain originates from a study of blood T cell repertoires in COVID-19. Study in general: Samples of COVID-19 (acute and convalescent) were obtained from the United States, Italy and Spain. The cDNA or gDNA used as material had been derived from T cells, B-cell-depleted T cells, or PBMCs.

As handled by the study authors: Reference gene primer amplification gave nucleated cell count estimates. Assay used: immunoSEQ multiplex PCR; TCRdb lists only in-frame clones, some missing. The DNA was the basis for D and trimming; V, J and clone size are from that table. The top ten hold roughly 1.2% of the sample, which has about 210,000 clones, 92% seen once. The CDR3 has 15 amino acids. The junction had 5 bases not matched to a gene; V was cut back by 3 bases and J by 6 bases. Germline CDR1 is MGHDK and CDR2 is SYGVNS. This chain joins TRBV25-1 and TRBJ2-3, with 11 bases lining up with TRBD2. Specimen: peripheral blood. This clonotype originated in a man aged 25 to 45 with acute or convalescent COVID-19. The CDR3 bases are TGTGCCAGCAGTGATAGCGGGAGGGCCGGGGATACGCAGTATTTT. Translated: CASSDSGRAGDTQYF.